This TCR beta chain was recorded in a study of blood T cells in healthy people across ages. Study-wide findings and caveats: Estimates based on one million T cells were treated as lower bounds. Naive CD4+ cell counts and diversity both ran higher in long-lived than in aged donors. As naive T cell percentage varied, TCR beta diversity correlated strongly with it.

The CDR3 has 14 amino acids. The germline gives CDR1 SGHDT, CDR2 YYEEEE. As regards this clonotype: Its antigen is unknown. A junction end diverges from the germline sequence, so it may reflect a read error.

Aged roughly 6 to 90, donors were systemically healthy Caucasians from Russia. Primed by a sample-barcoded 5' primer and a J-beta primer mix, a second PCR proceeded for roughly 7 to 12 cycles. TCRdb processed the 5' RACE reads anew with MiXCR; each CDR3 protein has one entry. The sample lists about 1.4 million distinct CDR3 sequences; approximately 59% were seen once. V gene TRBV5-6 combines with J gene TRBJ1-5; D gene uncertain. The sample taken for sequencing was blood. The receptor was isolated from a man aged 18 to 30 in good health. The CDR3 protein is CANSLGRNFEPQHF. The DNA of the CDR3 is TGTGCCAACAGCTTGGGCCGTAACTTTGAGCCCCAGCATTTT.